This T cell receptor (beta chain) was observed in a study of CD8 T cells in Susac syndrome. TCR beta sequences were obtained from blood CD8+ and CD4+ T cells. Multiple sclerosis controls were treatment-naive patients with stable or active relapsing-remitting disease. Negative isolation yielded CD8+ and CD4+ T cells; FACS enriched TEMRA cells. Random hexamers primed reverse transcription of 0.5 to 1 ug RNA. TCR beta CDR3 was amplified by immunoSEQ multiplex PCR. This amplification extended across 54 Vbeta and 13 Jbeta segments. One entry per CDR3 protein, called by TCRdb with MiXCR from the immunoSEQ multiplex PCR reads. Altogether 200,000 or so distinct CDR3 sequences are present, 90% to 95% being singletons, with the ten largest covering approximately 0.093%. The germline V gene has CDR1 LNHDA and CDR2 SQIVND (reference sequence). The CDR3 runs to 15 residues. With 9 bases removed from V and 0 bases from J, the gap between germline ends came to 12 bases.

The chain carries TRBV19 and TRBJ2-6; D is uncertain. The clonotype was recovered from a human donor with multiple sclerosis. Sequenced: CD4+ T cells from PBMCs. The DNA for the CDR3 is TGTGCCAGATTGAGTAAGGGCTCTGGGGCCAACGTCCTGACTTTC. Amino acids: CARLSKGSGANVLTF.